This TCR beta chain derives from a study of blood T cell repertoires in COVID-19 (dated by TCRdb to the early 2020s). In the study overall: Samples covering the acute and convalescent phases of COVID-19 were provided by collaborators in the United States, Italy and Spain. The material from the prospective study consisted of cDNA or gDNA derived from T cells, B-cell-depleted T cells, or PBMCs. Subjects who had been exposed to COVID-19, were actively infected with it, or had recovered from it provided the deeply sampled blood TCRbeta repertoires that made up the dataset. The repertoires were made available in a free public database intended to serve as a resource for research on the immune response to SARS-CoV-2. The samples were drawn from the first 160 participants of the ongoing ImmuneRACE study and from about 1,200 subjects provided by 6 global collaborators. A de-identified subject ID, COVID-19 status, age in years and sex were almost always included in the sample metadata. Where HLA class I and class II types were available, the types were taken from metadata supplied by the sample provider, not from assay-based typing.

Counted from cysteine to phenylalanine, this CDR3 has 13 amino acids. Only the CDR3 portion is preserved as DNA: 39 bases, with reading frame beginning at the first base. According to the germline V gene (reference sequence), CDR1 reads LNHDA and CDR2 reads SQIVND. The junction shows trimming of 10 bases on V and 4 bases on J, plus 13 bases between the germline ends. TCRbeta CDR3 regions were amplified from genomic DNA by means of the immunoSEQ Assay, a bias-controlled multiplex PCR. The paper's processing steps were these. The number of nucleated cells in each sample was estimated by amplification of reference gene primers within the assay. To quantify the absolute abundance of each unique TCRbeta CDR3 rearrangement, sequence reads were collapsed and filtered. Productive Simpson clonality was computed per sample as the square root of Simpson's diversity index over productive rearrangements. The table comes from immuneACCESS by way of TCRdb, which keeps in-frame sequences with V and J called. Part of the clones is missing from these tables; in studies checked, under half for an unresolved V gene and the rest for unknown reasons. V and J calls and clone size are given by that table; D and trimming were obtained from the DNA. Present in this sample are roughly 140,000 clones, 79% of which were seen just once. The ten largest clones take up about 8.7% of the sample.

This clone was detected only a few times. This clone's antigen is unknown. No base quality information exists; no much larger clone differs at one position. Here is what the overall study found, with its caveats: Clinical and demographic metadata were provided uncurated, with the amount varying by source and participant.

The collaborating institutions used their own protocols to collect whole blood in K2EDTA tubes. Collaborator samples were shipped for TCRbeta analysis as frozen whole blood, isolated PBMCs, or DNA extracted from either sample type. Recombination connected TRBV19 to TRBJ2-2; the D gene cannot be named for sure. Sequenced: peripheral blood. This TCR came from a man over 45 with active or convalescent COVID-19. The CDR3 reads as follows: CATRDRGTGELFF. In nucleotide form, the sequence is TGTGCCACTCGAGATAGAGGCACCGGGGAGCTGTTTTTT.